This TCR beta chain is drawn from a study of blood T cells in healthy people across ages. Sample-barcoded 5' priming and a J-beta primer mix drove a second PCR of about 7 to 11 cycles. In TCRdb, the 5' RACE reads were re-called with MiXCR into one record per CDR3 protein. The profile shows about 730,000 distinct CDR3 sequences, 40% to 45% of them singletons. Researchers collected 7.5 to 10 milliliters of peripheral blood from every single donor. Concerning this clonotype itself: Its specificity is not known.

Germline V CDR1 and CDR2: MNHEY, SMNVEV (reference sequence). Trimming cost V 2 bases and J 5 bases, with 9 bases left between them. The length of the CDR3 is 14 residues. Study-wide points: The percentage of naive T cells correlated strongly with TCR beta diversity. Both naive CD4+ cell counts and diversity were greater in long-lived donors than in aged donors.

The chain recombines TRBV27 with TRBJ1-4; D may be TRBD1 (5 bases). This sequence originates from a woman aged 55 to 70 in good health. The sequenced sample was blood. The CDR3 DNA reads TGTGCCAGCAGTTTAGCAGGGATGAATGAAAAACTGTTTTTT. Its translation: CASSLAGMNEKLFF.